The 3 T cell receptor beta chains listed next were all sequenced from one sample in a study of memory CD4+ T cells and cytomegalovirus serostatus. Sequencing was performed with immunoSEQ multiplex PCR; in TCRdb, only in-frame clones are kept and a portion is missing. The top ten clones hold 0.9% to 1.1% of a sample with about 25,000 clones, 75% of them seen once. Single viable CD3+CD4+CD8-CD45RO+ cells were sorted as the memory CD4+ T cells. Sequencing was carried out using memory CD4+ T cells from blood. The receptors originated from an adult in good health and CMV-seronegative.

This chain uses TRBV27 with TRBJ2-2; D is unresolved. Looked up from germline, CDR1 is MNHEY and CDR2 is SMNVEV (reference sequence). The CDR3 has 14 amino acids. V dropped 7 bases and J dropped 5 bases, with 14 bases sitting between them. The CDR3 is CASKGRVWTGELFF. As DNA, the CDR3 is TGTGCCAGCAAGGGTCGGGTTTGGACCGGGGAGCTGTTTTTT.

The V gene is TRBV2, the J gene TRBJ2-7; the D gene is possibly TRBD1 (6 bases). Germline-derived CDR1 and CDR2 are SNHLY and FYNNEI. Between the trimmed V and J ends, which lost 2 bases and 9 bases, there was a span of 17 bases. This CDR3 region has 14 residues. The CDR3 DNA follows: TGTGCCAGCAGTGAATGGGCAGGGGAATTTCGGCAGTACTTC. Protein product: CASSEWAGEFRQYF.

The chain links TRBV29-1 to TRBJ1-5, with D hard to call. Looked up from germline, CDR1 is SQVTM and CDR2 is ANQGSEA. V lost 4 bases and J 5 bases, leaving 15 bases between the germline ends. The CDR3 extends over 14 amino acids. The CDR3 nucleotides read TGCAGCGTTGTAATGGCTGGACGGGATCAGCCCCAGCATTTT. Its protein is CSVVMAGRDQPQHF.